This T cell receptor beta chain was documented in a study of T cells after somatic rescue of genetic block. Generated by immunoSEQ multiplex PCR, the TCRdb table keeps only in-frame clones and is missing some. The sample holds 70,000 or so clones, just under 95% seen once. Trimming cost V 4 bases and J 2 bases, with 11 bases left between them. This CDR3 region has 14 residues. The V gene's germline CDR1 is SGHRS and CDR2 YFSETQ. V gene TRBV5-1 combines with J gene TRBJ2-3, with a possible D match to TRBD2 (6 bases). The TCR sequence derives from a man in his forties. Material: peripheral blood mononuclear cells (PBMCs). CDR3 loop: CASSQGLSTDTQYF. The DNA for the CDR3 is TGCGCCAGCAGCCAGGGACTCTCCACAGATACGCAGTATTTT.